The 3 T cell receptor beta chains in this list originate from one sample, sequenced in a study of CD8 T cells in Susac syndrome. With random hexamers, 0.5 to 1 ug RNA was reverse transcribed. TCRdb re-called the immunoSEQ multiplex PCR reads with MiXCR, one entry per CDR3 protein. Of approximately 180,000 distinct CDR3 sequences listed, approximately 96% are singletons. The sequencing sample was made of CD4+ T cells from PBMCs. The origin of the receptors is a human donor with multiple sclerosis.

The V gene is TRBV20-1, the J gene TRBJ1-5; D gene ambiguous. The V gene lost 8 bases and the J gene lost 0 bases, with 14 bases spanning the gap. Germline V gene sequence: CDR1 DFQATT, CDR2 SNEGSKA (reference sequence). The CDR3 loop spans 14 amino acids. CDR3 nucleotide sequence: TGCAGTTCAATGACGGGGATTAGCAATCAGCCCCAGCATTTT. Protein product: CSSMTGISNQPQHF.

This chain joins TRBV7-2 and TRBJ2-5; D unclear. Trimming removed 5 bases from V and 5 bases from J, with 12 bases in between. Germline values: CDR1 SGHTA, CDR2 FQGNSA. The CDR3 is 13 amino acids. Written as DNA, the CDR3 is TGTGCCAGCAGCCCCTTCCGAGCGGAGACCCAGTACTTC. It translates to CASSPFRAETQYF.

The rearrangement uses TRBV30 and TRBJ1-1, with no clear D. This CDR3 is built from 12 residues. Germline-derived CDR1 and CDR2 are GTSNPN and SVGIG (reference sequence). V lost 5 bases to trimming and J lost 1 base, with 8 bases between them. Written as DNA, the CDR3 is TGTGCCTGGGTGCTCTGGAACACTGAAGCTTTCTTT. It specifies CAWVLWNTEAFF.